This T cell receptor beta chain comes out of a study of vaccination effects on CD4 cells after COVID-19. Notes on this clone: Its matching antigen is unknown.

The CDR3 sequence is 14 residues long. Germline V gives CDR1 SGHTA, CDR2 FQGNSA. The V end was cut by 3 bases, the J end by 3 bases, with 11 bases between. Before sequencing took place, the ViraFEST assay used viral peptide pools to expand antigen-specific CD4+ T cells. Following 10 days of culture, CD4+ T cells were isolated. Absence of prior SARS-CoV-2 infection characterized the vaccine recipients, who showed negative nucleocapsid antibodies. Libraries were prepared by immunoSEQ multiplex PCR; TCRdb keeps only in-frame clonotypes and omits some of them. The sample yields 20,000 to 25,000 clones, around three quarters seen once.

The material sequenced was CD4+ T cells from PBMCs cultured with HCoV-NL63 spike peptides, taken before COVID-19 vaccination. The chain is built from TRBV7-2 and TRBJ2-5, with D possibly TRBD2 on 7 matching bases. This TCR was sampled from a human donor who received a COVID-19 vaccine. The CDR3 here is CASSFGGGEETQYF. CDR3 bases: TGTGCCAGCAGCTTCGGCGGGGGCGAAGAGACCCAGTACTTC.